This T cell receptor (beta chain) derives from a study of control samples from healthy donors and cancer patients. This table comes from immunoSEQ multiplex PCR, and its TCRdb copy is limited to in-frame clones, with some not included. This sample's table has approximately 190,000 clones. The CDR3 sequence is 12 residues long. Trimming left V 6 bases short and J 9 bases short, with 14 bases between. The TCR sequence derives from a young woman in good health. The sequencing sample was made of blood. The rearrangement links TRBV12-3 or TRBV12-4 to TRBJ1-1; D call uncertain. The CDR3 loop reads CASRFRSEQAFF. The CDR3 DNA reads as TGTGCCAGCAGGTTTCGGTCGGAACAAGCTTTCTTT.